Following are 21 T cell receptor beta chains from one sample sequenced in a study of T cells after yellow fever vaccination. MiXCR, run by TCRdb on the 5' RACE reads, gives a single entry per CDR3 protein. There are roughly 350,000 distinct CDR3 sequences in the sample; approximately 4% occur only once, and 20% to 25% lies in the top ten. The sample consisted of PBMCs, taken 5 days after the yellow fever booster vaccination. These receptor sequences come from a young man who received the YFV17D yellow fever vaccine.

This chain uses TRBV19 with TRBJ2-7; no firm D call. The CDR3 sequence is 15 residues long. Between the trimmed V and J ends, which lost 3 bases and 6 bases, there was a span of 18 bases. CDR1 and CDR2 (germline): LNHDA, SQIVND (reference sequence). Written as DNA, the CDR3 is TGTGCCAGTAGTATTGGATGGTTTATGGGCGGCGAGCAGTACTTC. It specifies CASSIGWFMGGEQYF.

This clonotype was counted ten times or more. The CDR3 DNA follows: TGTGCCAGCAGCTCGATGGACAGACCCTACGAGCAGTACTTC. Its protein is CASSSMDRPYEQYF. This chain joins TRBV5-4 and TRBJ2-7; maybe TRBD1 (6 bases). Germline CDR1 is SGHNT and CDR2 is YYREEE (reference sequence). V lost 3 bases to trimming and J lost 2 bases, with 12 bases between them. CDR3 length equals 14 residues.

This clonotype appeared a few times. The V call is TRBV20-1, the J call TRBJ2-1, with 9 nucleotides matching TRBD2. Germline V gene lookup returns CDR1 DFQATT and CDR2 SNEGSKA (reference sequence). Unmatched junction bases numbered 11, after V lost 0 bases and J lost 8 bases. This CDR3 is 16 amino acids long. Written as DNA, the CDR3 is TGCAGTGCTAGAGATTTAGGACTAGCGAGTATCTATGAGCAGTTCTTC. It is translated as CSARDLGLASIYEQFF.

This clonotype was found a few times. The chain joins TRBV7-2 to TRBJ2-1, with no clear D. CDR3 length equals 14 residues. Trimming left V 1 base short and J 5 bases short, with 9 bases between. CDR1 and CDR2 (germline): SGHTA, FQGNSA. In DNA form, the CDR3 reads TGTGCCAGCAGCTTAGGAAGAACGAACAATGAGCAGTTCTTC. Protein sequence: CASSLGRTNNEQFF.

This clonotype occurred many times. The chain links TRBV7-3 to TRBJ1-1; D remains unclear. CDR3 length: 14 amino acids. Germline assignment: CDR1 SGHTA and CDR2 FQGTGA. The V end was cut by 5 bases, the J end by 6 bases, with 16 bases between. The CDR3 loop reads CASSEQVGSSEAFF. For the CDR3, the DNA is TGTGCCAGCAGCGAGCAGGTTGGAAGTTCTGAAGCTTTCTTT. The entire variable domain, with the rest obtained from reference TRBV7-3 and TRBJ1-1, is as follows: GAGVSQTPSNKVTEKGKYVELRCDPISGHTALYWYRQSLGQGPEFLIYFQGTGAADDSGLPNDRFFAVRPEGSVSTLKIQRTERGDSAVYLCASSEQVGSSEAFFGQGTRLTVV.

The chain uses TRBV5-1 and TRBJ1-3, with unresolved D. V shed 4 bases and J shed 2 bases, with 10 bases lying between them. The V gene's germline CDR1 is SGHRS and CDR2 YFSETQ. The CDR3 extends over 14 amino acids. The CDR3 loop reads CASSPDRTGNTIYF. The CDR3 coding sequence is TGCGCCAGCAGCCCCGATCGGACTGGAAACACCATATATTTT.

This clonotype was seen more than once but under ten times. The chain couples TRBV5-5 to TRBJ2-2; D unresolved. The V and J ends lost 1 base and 4 bases respectively, with 5 bases between them. The CDR3 consists of 13 residues. Germline-derived CDR1 and CDR2 are SGHKS and YYEKEE (reference sequence). The CDR3, as DNA: TGTGCCAGCAGCTTGCTGGTCACCGGGGAGCTGTTTTTT. It codes for CASSLLVTGELFF.

This clonotype was observed many times. The chain couples TRBV7-2 to TRBJ2-5, with TRBD2 matching over 7 bases. CDR1 is SGHTA and CDR2 is FQGNSA in the germline V gene. The trim removed 3 bases at V and 5 bases at J, leaving 3 bases unmatched. The CDR3 contains 13 residues. Here the CDR3 DNA reads TGTGCCAGCAGCTTCGGGGACTACGAGACCCAGTACTTC. Encoded protein: CASSFGDYETQYF.

This clonotype was found a few times. This rearrangement joins TRBV4-1 to TRBJ1-2; D might be TRBD1 (6 bases). CDR1 is MGHRA and CDR2 is YSYEKL in the germline V gene. This CDR3 is built from 15 residues. With 1 base removed from V and 3 bases from J, the gap between germline ends came to 12 bases. CDR3 nucleotides: TGCGCCAGCAGCCAAGTTTCAGGGGCTTACTATGGCTACACCTTC. Amino acid sequence: CASSQVSGAYYGYTF.

This clonotype was counted only a few times. The chain has TRBV5-1 and TRBJ2-7, with 10 bases lining up with TRBD2. This CDR3 spans 15 amino acids. V dropped 3 bases and J dropped 6; count of bases not matched to a gene: 9. The germline V gene encodes CDR1 SGHRS and CDR2 YFSETQ. The CDR3 sequence is CASSSGTSEGSEQYV. Written as DNA, the CDR3 is TGCGCCAGCAGCTCAGGGACTAGCGAAGGCAGCGAGCAGTACGTC.

The sample holds many counts of this clonotype. This chain's CDR3 is CASSRGLSTDTQYF. The CDR3 DNA sequence: TGTGCCAGCAGCCGGGGGTTAAGCACAGATACGCAGTATTTT. V usage is TRBV11-2 and J usage is TRBJ2-3, with a possible D match to TRBD2 (6 bases). The V gene's germline CDR1 is SGHAT and CDR2 FQNNGV. Trimming pared 5 bases from V and 0 bases from J, leaving 9 bases between. CDR3 length equals 14 residues.

This clonotype was detected ten times or more. The gene calls are TRBV21-1 and TRBJ1-6. TRBV21-1 is termed a pseudogene. This CDR3 comprises 13 residues. CDR3 region: CASSPSGGTPLHF. In nucleotides, the CDR3 is TGTGCCAGCAGCCCTTCGGGGGGGACACCCCTCCACTTT.

Ten or more counts support this clonotype. J is TRBJ1-6 and V is TRBV9; tentatively, D is TRBD1 (5 bases). Germline CDR1 SGDLS, CDR2 YYNGEE. This CDR3 spans 14 amino acids. Trimming removed 6 bases from V and 7 bases from J, with 14 bases in between. This CDR3 is CASTPGLENSPLHF. The CDR3 DNA reads TGTGCCAGCACCCCGGGGCTGGAAAATTCACCCCTCCACTTT.

This clonotype was counted between two and nine times. The CDR3 region has the DNA TGTGCCAGCAGCTCCGGGCCAGAAACGTGGGAGACCCAGTACTTC. It translates to CASSSGPETWETQYF. The chain combines TRBV5-5 with TRBJ2-5; no definite D call. From germline, CDR1 is SGHKS and CDR2 YYEKEE (reference sequence). Trimming left V 3 bases short and J 5 bases short, with 17 bases between. This CDR3 spans 15 amino acids.

The chain combines TRBV6-4 with TRBJ2-1, with 7 bases aligning to TRBD2. CDR1 MRHNA and CDR2 SNTAGT come from the germline V gene. The CDR3 extends over 10 amino acids. Unmatched junction bases numbered 2, after V lost 6 bases and J lost 12 bases. The CDR3 DNA follows: TGTGCCAGCAGACCGGGGGGGCAGTTCTTC. It codes for CASRPGGQFF.

The chain is built from TRBV27 and TRBJ2-2; D gene uncertain. CDR1 MNHEY and CDR2 SMNVEV come from the germline V gene (reference sequence). The ends were cut back, 3 bases at V and 1 base at J, with 9 bases in the middle. This CDR3 is built from 15 residues. The CDR3 coding sequence is TGTGCCAGCAGTTTCTTGGGAAGGAACACCGGGGAGCTGTTTTTT. Protein sequence: CASSFLGRNTGELFF.

V is TRBV11-3 and J is TRBJ2-2, with TRBD1 matching over 10 bases. The V gene's germline CDR1 is SGHNT and CDR2 YENEEA. The V segment lost 5 bases and the J segment 7 bases; nucleotides outside the gene matches: 7. The CDR3 loop spans 15 amino acids. CDR3 coding DNA: TGTGCCAGCAGCCGGACAGGGGGTACCGGCGGGGAGCTGTTTTTT. Translating gives CASSRTGGTGGELFF.

This rearrangement joins TRBV7-8 to TRBJ1-6, with 9 bases matching TRBD1. The trim removed 5 bases at V and 9 bases at J, leaving 5 bases unmatched. The V gene's germline CDR1 is SGHVS and CDR2 FQNEAQ. CDR3 length: 14 residues. CDR3 sequence: CASSTGGQGSPLHF. The CDR3 nucleotides read TGTGCCAGCAGCACAGGGGGCCAGGGTTCACCCCTCCACTTT.

This clonotype was seen just once. This chain connects TRBV10-3 to TRBJ1-6, with 10 bases lining up with TRBD1. Trimming took 4 bases from V and 7 from J; bases not matched to a gene: 10. This CDR3 has 17 amino acids. The germline CDR1 and CDR2 sequences are ENHRY and SYGVKD. CDR3 coding DNA: TGTGCCATCAGTGGGGCCGGGACAGGGGTGCGAAATTCACCCCTCCACTTT. Translation gives CAISGAGTGVRNSPLHF.

This clonotype was seen a few times. The chain combines TRBV7-9 with TRBJ2-5, with D unclear. The CDR3 has 13 amino acids. V dropped 8 bases and J dropped 4 bases, with 14 bases sitting between them. The V gene's germline CDR1 is SEHNR and CDR2 FQNEAQ (reference sequence). The chain's CDR3 is CASELAWRETQYF. DNA of the CDR3: TGTGCCAGCGAACTGGCCTGGCGAGAGACCCAGTACTTC.

This clonotype was detected many times. The V call is TRBV18, the J call TRBJ2-7, with 12 bases lining up with TRBD2. V was clipped by 2 bases and J by 2 bases; unmatched bases: 4. Germline CDR1 is KGHSH and CDR2 is LQKENI. There are 16 residues in the CDR3. CDR3 nucleotides: TGTGCCAGCTCACCAAAACTAGCGGGGGGAGCCTACGAGCAGTACTTC. It yields the protein CASSPKLAGGAYEQYF.